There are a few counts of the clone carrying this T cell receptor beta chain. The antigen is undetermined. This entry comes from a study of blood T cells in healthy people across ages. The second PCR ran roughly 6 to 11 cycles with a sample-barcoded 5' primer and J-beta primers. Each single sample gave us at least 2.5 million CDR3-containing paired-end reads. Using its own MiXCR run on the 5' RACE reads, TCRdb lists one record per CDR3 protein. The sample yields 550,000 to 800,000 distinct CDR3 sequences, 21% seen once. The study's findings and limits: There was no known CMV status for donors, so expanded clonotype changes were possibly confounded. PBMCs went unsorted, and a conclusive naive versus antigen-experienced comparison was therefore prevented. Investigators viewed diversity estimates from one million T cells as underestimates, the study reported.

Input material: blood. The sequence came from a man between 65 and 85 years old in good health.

The CDR3 loop reads CASSQDPRQETQYF. The CDR3 nucleotides are TGTGCCAGCAGCCAAGACCCGAGGCAAGAGACCCAGTACTTC. This chain connects TRBV3-1 to TRBJ2-5; D call uncertain. The V end lost 0 bases, the J end lost 2 bases, and 7 bases lay between the germline ends. Germline V lookup: CDR1 LGHDT, CDR2 YNNKEL (reference sequence). The CDR3 length is 14 residues.